This TCR beta chain derives from a study of regulatory T cells in long-lasting Graves disease. There are a few counts of this clonotype. V was pared by 8 bases and J by 3 bases, with 10 bases between. The germline CDR1 and CDR2 sequences are SEHNR and FQNEAQ (reference sequence). The CDR3 contains 13 residues. Time point meaning: persistent/refractory GD, antithyroid drugs over 5 years with positive TRAb. PBMC RNA was the source of the TCR library. In building TCR beta libraries, iRepertoire HTBI primers were used together with Arm-PCR of CDR3 regions. TCRdb itself ran the multiplex PCR reads through MiXCR, one entry per CDR3 protein. The table records about 420,000 distinct CDR3 sequences, 23% of them present only once.

The gene calls are TRBV7-9 and TRBJ1-4; TRBD1 might be the D (5 bases). The TCR was taken from a female donor with Graves disease. This material consisted of peripheral blood mononuclear cells (PBMCs), taken when the disease was refractory, from a patient treated with antithyroid drugs. The CDR3, as DNA: TGTGCCAGCGGGGCGTTGGCTAATGAAAAACTGTTTTTT. As protein: CASGALANEKLFF.